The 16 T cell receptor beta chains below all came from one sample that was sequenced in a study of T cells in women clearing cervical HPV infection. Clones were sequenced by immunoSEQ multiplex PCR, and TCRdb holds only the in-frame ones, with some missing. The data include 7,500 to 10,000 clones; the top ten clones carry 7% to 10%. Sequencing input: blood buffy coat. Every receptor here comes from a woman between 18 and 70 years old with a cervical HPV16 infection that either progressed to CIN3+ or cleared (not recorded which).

CDR3 bases read: TGTGCCAGCGAGCGGGACCCCTACAATGAG. Translating gives CASERDPYNE. The entire CDR3 protein is CASERDPYNEQFF. V and J are TRBV2 and TRBJ2-1, with TRBD2 matching 7 bases. The CDR3 end is not reached by the read, which stops 3 residues before it; the germline J gene fills it in. Germline V gene data show CDR1 as SNHLY and CDR2 as FYNNEI. The CDR3 sequence is 13 residues long. V lost 8 bases, J lost 2 bases, and 3 bases stayed unmatched.

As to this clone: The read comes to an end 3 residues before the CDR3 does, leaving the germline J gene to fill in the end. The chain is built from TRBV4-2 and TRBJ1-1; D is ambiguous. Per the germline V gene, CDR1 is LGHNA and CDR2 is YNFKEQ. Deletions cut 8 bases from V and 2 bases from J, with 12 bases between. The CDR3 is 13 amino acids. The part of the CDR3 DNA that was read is TGTGCCAGCTCCCTAAACAGTAACACTGAA. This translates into CASSLNSNTE. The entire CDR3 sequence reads CASSLNSNTEAFF.

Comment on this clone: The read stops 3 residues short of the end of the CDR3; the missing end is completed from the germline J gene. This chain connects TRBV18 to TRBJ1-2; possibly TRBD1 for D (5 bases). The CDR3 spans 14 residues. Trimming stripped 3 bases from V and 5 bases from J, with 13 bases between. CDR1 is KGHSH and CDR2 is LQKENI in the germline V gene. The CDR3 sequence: CASSPEGYGYGYTF. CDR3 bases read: TGTGCCAGCTCACCTGAGGGGTATGGGTATGGC.

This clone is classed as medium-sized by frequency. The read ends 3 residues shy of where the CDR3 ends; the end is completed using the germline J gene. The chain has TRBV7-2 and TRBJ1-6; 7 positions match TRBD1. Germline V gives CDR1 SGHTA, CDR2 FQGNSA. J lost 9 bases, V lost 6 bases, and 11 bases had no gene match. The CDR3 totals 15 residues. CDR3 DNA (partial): TGTGCCAGCAGGCAAACAGGGGAATCCTCTTCACCC. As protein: CASRQTGESSSP. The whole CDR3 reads CASRQTGESSSPLHF.

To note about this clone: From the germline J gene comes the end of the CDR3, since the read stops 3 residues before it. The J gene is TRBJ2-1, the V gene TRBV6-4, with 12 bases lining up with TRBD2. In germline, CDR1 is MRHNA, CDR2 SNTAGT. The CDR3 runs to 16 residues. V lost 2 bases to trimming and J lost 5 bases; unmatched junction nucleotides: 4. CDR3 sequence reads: CASSDPGLAGNNEQFF. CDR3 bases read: TGTGCCAGCAGTGACCCGGGACTAGCGGGTAACAATGAG.

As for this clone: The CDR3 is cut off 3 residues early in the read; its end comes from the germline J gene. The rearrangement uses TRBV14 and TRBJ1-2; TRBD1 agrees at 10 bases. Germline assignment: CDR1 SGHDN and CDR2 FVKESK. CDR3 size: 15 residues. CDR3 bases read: TGTGCCAGCAGCCTAGCCGGGACAGGGGCGAACGGC. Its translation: CASSLAGTGANG. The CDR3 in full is CASSLAGTGANGYTF.

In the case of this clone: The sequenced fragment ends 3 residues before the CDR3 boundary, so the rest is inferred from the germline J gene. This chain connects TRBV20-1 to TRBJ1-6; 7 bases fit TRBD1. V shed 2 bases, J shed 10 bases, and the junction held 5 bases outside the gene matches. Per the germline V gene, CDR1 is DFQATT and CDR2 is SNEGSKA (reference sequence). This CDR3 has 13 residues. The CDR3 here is CSARQGVGSPLHF. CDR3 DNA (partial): TGCAGTGCTAGACAGGGGGTGGGATCACCC.

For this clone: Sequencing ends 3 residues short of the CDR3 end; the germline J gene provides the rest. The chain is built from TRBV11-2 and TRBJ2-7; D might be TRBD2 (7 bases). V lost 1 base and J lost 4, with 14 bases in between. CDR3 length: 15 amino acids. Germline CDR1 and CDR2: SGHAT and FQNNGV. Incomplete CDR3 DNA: TGTGCCAGCAGCTTAGGTAGGGGGGGTATGTACGAG. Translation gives CASSLGRGGMYE. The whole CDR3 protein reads CASSLGRGGMYEQYF. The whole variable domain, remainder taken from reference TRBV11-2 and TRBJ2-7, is EAGVAQSPRYKIIEKRQSVAFWCNPISGHATLYWYQQILGQGPKLLIQFQNNGVVDDSQLPKDRFSAERLKGVDSTLKIQPAKLEDSAVYLCASSLGRGGMYEQYFGPGTRLTVT.

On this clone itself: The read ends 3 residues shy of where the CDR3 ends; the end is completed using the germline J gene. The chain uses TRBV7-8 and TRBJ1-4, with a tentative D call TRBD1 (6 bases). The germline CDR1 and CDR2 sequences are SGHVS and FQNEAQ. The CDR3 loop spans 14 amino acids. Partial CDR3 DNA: TGTGCCAGCAGCTTCACGGGGGGGGCCAACGTA. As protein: CASSFTGGANV. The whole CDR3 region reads CASSFTGGANVLFF. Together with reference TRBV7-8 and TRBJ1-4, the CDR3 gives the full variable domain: GAGVSQSPRYKVAKRGQDVALRCDPISGHVSLFWYQQALGQGPEFLTYFQNEAQLDKSGLPSDRFFAERPEGSVSTLKIQRTQQEDSAVYLCASSFTGGANVLFFGSGTQLSVL.

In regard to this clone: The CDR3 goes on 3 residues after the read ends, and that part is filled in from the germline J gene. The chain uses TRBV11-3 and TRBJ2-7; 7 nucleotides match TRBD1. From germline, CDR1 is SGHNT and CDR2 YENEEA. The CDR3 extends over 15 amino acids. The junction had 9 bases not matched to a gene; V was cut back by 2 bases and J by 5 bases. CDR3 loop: CASSLRGQKMNEQYF. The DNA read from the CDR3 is TGTGCCAGCAGCTTAAGGGGACAGAAGATGAACGAG.

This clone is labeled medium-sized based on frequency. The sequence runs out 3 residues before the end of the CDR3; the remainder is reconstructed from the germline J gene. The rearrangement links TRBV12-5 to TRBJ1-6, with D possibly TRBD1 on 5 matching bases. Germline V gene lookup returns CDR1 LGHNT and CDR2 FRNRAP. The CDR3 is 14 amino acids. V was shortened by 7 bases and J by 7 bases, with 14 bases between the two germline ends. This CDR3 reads CASAPDSSNSPLHF. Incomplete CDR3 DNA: TGTGCTAGTGCCCCAGACAGTTCCAATTCACCC.

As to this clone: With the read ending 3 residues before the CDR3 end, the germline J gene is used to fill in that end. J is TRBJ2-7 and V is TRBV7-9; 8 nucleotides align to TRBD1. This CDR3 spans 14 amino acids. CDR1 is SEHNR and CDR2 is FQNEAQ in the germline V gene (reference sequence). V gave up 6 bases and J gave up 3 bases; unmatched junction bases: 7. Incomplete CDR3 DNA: TGTGCCAGCAGAGGACAGGGTCTAAGCTACGAG. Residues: CASRGQGLSYE. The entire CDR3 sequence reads CASRGQGLSYEQYF.

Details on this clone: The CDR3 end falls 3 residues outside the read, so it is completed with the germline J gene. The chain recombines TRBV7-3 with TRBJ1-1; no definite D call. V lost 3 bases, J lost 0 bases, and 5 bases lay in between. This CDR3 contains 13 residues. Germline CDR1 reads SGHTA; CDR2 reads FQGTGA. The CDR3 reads CASSFSLNTEAFF. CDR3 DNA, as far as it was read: TGTGCCAGCAGCTTTAGTTTGAACACTGAA.

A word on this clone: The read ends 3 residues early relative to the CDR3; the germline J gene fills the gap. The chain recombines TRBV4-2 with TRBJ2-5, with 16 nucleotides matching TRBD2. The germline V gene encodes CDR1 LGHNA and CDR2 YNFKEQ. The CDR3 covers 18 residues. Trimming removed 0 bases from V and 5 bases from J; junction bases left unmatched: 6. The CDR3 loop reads CASSQDPGLAGGLETQYF. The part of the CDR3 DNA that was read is TGTGCCAGCAGCCAAGATCCGGGACTAGCGGGGGGGCTGGAGACC.

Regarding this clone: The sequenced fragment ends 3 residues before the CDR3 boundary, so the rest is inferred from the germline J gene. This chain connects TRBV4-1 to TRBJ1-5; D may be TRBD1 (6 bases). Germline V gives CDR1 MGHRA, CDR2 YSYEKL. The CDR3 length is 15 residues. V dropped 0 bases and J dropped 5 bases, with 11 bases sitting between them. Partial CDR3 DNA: TGCGCCAGCAGCCAAGATAGGGACACCTATCAGCCC. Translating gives CASSQDRDTYQP. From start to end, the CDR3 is CASSQDRDTYQPQHF.

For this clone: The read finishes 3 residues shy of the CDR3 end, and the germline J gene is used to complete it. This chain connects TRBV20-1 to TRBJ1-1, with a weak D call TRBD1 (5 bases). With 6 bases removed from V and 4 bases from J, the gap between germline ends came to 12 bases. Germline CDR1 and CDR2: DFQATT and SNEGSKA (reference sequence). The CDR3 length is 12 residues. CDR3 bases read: TGCAGTGCAGTGAGCGGGGGCACTGAA. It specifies CSAVSGGTE. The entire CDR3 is CSAVSGGTEAFF.